The 25 T cell receptor beta chains reported below all come from one sample, sequenced in a study of CD8 T cells in Susac syndrome. The authors reverse transcribed about 0.5 to 1 ug RNA with random hexamers. Via MiXCR, TCRdb re-called the immunoSEQ multiplex PCR reads, giving one row per CDR3 protein. Of approximately 230,000 distinct CDR3 sequences listed, just under 95% were seen once; the top ten hold roughly 0.07%. The sequenced material came from CD4+ T cells from PBMCs. Every receptor here comes from a human donor with multiple sclerosis.

The chain combines TRBV4-1 with TRBJ2-1, with D uncertain. The CDR3 consists of 14 residues. Trimming cost V 7 bases and J 6 bases, with 16 bases left between them. Germline V gene sequence: CDR1 MGHRA, CDR2 YSYEKL. As DNA, the CDR3 is TGCGCCAGCAACCGAGATGTTAGTCGCAATGAGCAGTTCTTC. Translated, it gives CASNRDVSRNEQFF.

The gene calls are TRBV30 and TRBJ1-5, with 7 bases fitting TRBD1. Losses at the gene ends were 0 bases for V and 0 bases for J; bases not matched to a gene: 5. Per the germline V gene, CDR1 is GTSNPN and CDR2 is SVGIG (reference sequence). The CDR3 loop spans 16 amino acids. DNA of the CDR3: TGTGCCTGGAGTGTTGGGACAGCAAATAGCAATCAGCCCCAGCATTTT. This gives the protein CAWSVGTANSNQPQHF.

The genes are TRBV14 and TRBJ1-1, with TRBD1 identical over 8 bases. Trimming cost V 5 bases and J 6 bases; bases outside gene matches: 23. The CDR3 contains 19 residues. In germline, CDR1 is SGHDN, CDR2 FVKESK. The CDR3 region is CASSATGGTGVLSYAEAFF. The CDR3 nucleotides read TGTGCCAGCAGCGCCACAGGAGGGACAGGTGTGCTGAGTTATGCTGAAGCTTTCTTT.

This chain links TRBV28 with TRBJ2-1, with D possibly being TRBD2 (6 bases). Germline CDR1 MDHEN, CDR2 SYDVKM. Trimming stripped 3 bases from V and 5 bases from J, with 14 bases between. CDR3 length equals 15 residues. The CDR3 bases are TGTGCCAGCAGTTTTAGTATAGGAGGGGACAATGAGCAGTTCTTC. Its protein is CASSFSIGGDNEQFF.

This clonotype was seen only a few times. The rearrangement links TRBV29-1 to TRBJ1-1; D gene unclear. CDR1 and CDR2 (germline): SQVTM, ANQGSEA. The CDR3 consists of 11 residues. Trimming pared 1 base from V and 3 bases from J, leaving 3 bases between. The CDR3 is CSVEGDTEAFF. In DNA, the CDR3 is TGCAGCGTTGAAGGAGACACTGAAGCTTTCTTT. Together with reference TRBV29-1 and TRBJ1-1, the CDR3 gives the full variable domain: SAVISQKPSRDICQRGTSLTIQCQVDSQVTMMFWYRQQPGQSLTLIATANQGSEATYESGFVIDKFPISRPNLTFSTLTVSNMSPEDSSIYLCSVEGDTEAFFGQGTRLTVV.

This rearrangement joins TRBV4-2 to TRBJ2-3; D assignment may be TRBD1 or TRBD2 (6 bases each). V was cut by 2 bases and J by 5 bases, with 11 bases left in between. CDR1 LGHNA and CDR2 YNFKEQ come from the germline V gene. There are 14 residues in the CDR3. The CDR3 DNA follows: TGTGCCAGCAGCCAACTCGAGGGGGGAGATACGCAGTATTTT. Encoded protein: CASSQLEGGDTQYF.

This clonotype was counted a single time. This sequence joins TRBV27 and TRBJ2-7; D unclear. This CDR3 has 15 residues. V lost 4 bases and J 3 bases, leaving 16 bases between the germline ends. CDR1 and CDR2 from the germline V gene are MNHEY and SMNVEV (reference sequence). The CDR3 loop is CASSYTTATDYEQYV. The CDR3 coding sequence is TGTGCCAGCAGTTATACGACGGCCACCGACTACGAGCAGTACGTC.

The V gene is TRBV29-1, the J gene TRBJ1-1, with D possibly matching TRBD1 (6 bases). The CDR3 has 15 amino acids. Germline-derived CDR1 and CDR2 are SQVTM and ANQGSEA. Trimming removed 1 base at V and 3 bases at J, with 15 bases between. This chain's CDR3 is CSVEGGAGQYTEAFF. In nucleotides, the CDR3 is TGCAGCGTTGAAGGAGGGGCGGGACAATACACTGAAGCTTTCTTT.

The chain joins TRBV6-1 to TRBJ2-3; D remains unclear. The CDR3 loop spans 14 amino acids. Trimming shortened V by 1 base and J by 6 bases, and 11 bases separated the two germline ends. CDR1 is MNHNS, CDR2 SASEGT, per germline. Written as DNA, the CDR3 is TGTGCCAGCAGTGAAGAATACTGGGCGGATACGCAGTATTTT. This gives the protein CASSEEYWADTQYF.

This clonotype was picked up one time. The chain uses TRBV3-1 and TRBJ2-5; TRBD2 agrees at 8 bases. J lost 4 bases, V lost 3 bases, and 7 bases had no gene match. CDR1 is LGHDT, CDR2 YNNKEL, per germline (reference sequence). The CDR3 has 15 residues. Written as DNA, the CDR3 is TGTGCCAGCAGCCAGGCGACGGGGGGGGGAGAGACCCAGTACTTC. This encodes CASSQATGGGETQYF.

J is TRBJ2-5 and V is TRBV12-3 or TRBV12-4; D is perhaps TRBD2 (5 bases). The V and J ends lost 2 bases and 5 bases respectively, with 9 bases between them. The CDR3 runs to 13 residues. The CDR3 spells CASSLRGTETQYF. The CDR3, as DNA: TGTGCCAGCAGTTTACGGGGTACTGAGACCCAGTACTTC.

The rearrangement uses TRBV7-2 and TRBJ1-2, with a tentative D call TRBD1 (5 bases). Deletions cut 8 bases from V and 4 bases from J, with 20 bases between. The CDR3 length is 15 residues. Germline V gene sequence: CDR1 SGHTA, CDR2 FQGNSA. The CDR3 sequence: CASSRDFRVPYGYTF. The CDR3 DNA reads TGTGCCAGCTCTCGGGACTTCAGAGTCCCCTATGGCTACACCTTC.

This clonotype was counted between two and nine times. The chain uses TRBV19 and TRBJ2-2, with 7 bases that match TRBD1. From germline, CDR1 is LNHDA and CDR2 SQIVND (reference sequence). Losses at the gene ends were 5 bases for V and 4 bases for J; bases not matched to a gene: 1. CDR3 size: 13 residues. CDR3 loop: CASSAGGTGELFF. DNA for the CDR3: TGTGCCAGTAGTGCAGGGGGCACCGGGGAGCTGTTTTTT.

The rearrangement joins TRBV28 to TRBJ1-2; possibly TRBD1 for D (5 bases). This CDR3 is 12 amino acids long. Trimming cost V 10 bases and J 2 bases, with 11 bases left between them. Germline values: CDR1 MDHEN, CDR2 SYDVKM. CDR3 sequence (DNA): TGTGCCATCCTCCAGGGAAACTATGGCTACACCTTC. It is translated as CAILQGNYGYTF.

This chain uses TRBV6-5 with TRBJ2-7; 7 bases map to TRBD1. CDR1 and CDR2 from the germline V gene are MNHEY and SVGAGI. This CDR3 has 15 amino acids. J was trimmed by 1 base and V by 5 bases; bases with no gene match: 8. The CDR3 here is CASSPRGRGSYEQYV. Written as DNA, the CDR3 is TGTGCCAGCAGTCCCCGGGGCAGGGGGTCCTACGAGCAGTACGTC.

The CDR3 nucleotides read TGTGCCAGCAGCCAAGTAAGACAGGGTGGCGAGACCCAGTACTTC. It is translated as CASSQVRQGGETQYF. J is TRBJ2-5 and V is TRBV4-2; TRBD1 aligns across 7 bases. The CDR3 sequence is 15 residues long. Germline V lookup: CDR1 LGHNA, CDR2 YNFKEQ. Losses at the gene ends were 1 base for V and 5 bases for J; bases not matched to a gene: 7.

The chain carries TRBV9 and TRBJ1-1; a possible D gene is TRBD1 (5 bases). Trimming left V 6 bases short and J 1 base short, with 13 bases between. Germline values: CDR1 SGDLS, CDR2 YYNGEE. The CDR3 is 14 residues long. CDR3 region: CASMAADRNTEAFF. The CDR3 coding sequence is TGTGCCAGCATGGCAGCCGACAGGAACACTGAAGCTTTCTTT.

This rearrangement joins TRBV28 to TRBJ2-6; D is undetermined. The CDR3 sequence is 13 residues long. Germline V gene lookup returns CDR1 MDHEN and CDR2 SYDVKM. Trimming took 7 bases from V and 0 from J, leaving 4 bases between them. CDR3 bases: TGTGCCAGCATGGGCTCTGGGGCCAACGTCCTGACTTTC. Translated: CASMGSGANVLTF.

DNA for the CDR3: TGTGCCAGCAGCCGACTAGCGGGGGGACTCTCTGGGGCCAACGTCCTGACTTTC. As protein: CASSRLAGGLSGANVLTF. This chain connects TRBV7-3 to TRBJ2-6, with 13 bases fitting TRBD2. Germline V CDR1 and CDR2: SGHTA, FQGTGA. J gave up 0 bases and V 5 bases, and 4 bases lay outside the gene matches. The CDR3 sequence is 18 residues long.

The chain uses TRBV24-1 and TRBJ2-2; D gene uncertain. V gave up 8 bases and J gave up 4 bases, with 16 bases separating them. The CDR3 sequence is 15 residues long. Germline values: CDR1 KGHDR, CDR2 SFDVKD. The CDR3 nucleotides are TGTGCCACCAAAAGTGCCCCCAGTGGCACCGGGGAGCTGTTTTTT. Encoded protein: CATKSAPSGTGELFF.

J is TRBJ2-3 and V is TRBV18; 8 bases agree with TRBD2. Germline V CDR1 and CDR2: KGHSH, LQKENI. This CDR3 is 13 amino acids long. J gave up 8 bases and V 11 bases, and 12 bases lay outside the gene matches. As DNA, the CDR3 is TGTGCCGCAACGGGACTAGACGTGGGTACGCAGTATTTT. This gives the protein CAATGLDVGTQYF.

This clonotype has more than one count but fewer than ten. The CDR3 region is CASSQVQNTEAFF. The CDR3 DNA reads TGTGCCAGCAGCCAAGTCCAGAACACTGAAGCTTTCTTT. The J gene is TRBJ1-1, the V gene TRBV7-8; no clear D. CDR3 length equals 13 residues. V gave up 5 bases and J gave up 1 base, with 8 bases separating them. CDR1 is SGHVS and CDR2 is FQNEAQ in the germline V gene.

The rearrangement joins TRBV19 to TRBJ1-5; no firm D call. Germline assignment: CDR1 LNHDA and CDR2 SQIVND (reference sequence). This CDR3 has 13 amino acids. V lost 4 bases to trimming and J lost 5 bases, with 9 bases between them. CDR3 in amino acids: CASSTQAHQPQHF. CDR3 nucleotides: TGTGCCAGTAGTACCCAGGCTCATCAGCCCCAGCATTTT.

This clonotype has only one observation. The rearrangement uses TRBV28 and TRBJ2-1; no clear D. The CDR3 extends over 12 amino acids. Germline V CDR1 and CDR2: MDHEN, SYDVKM. The V gene lost 6 bases and the J gene lost 10 bases, with 13 bases spanning the gap. CDR3 DNA: TGTGCCAGCAGCTCCTCAATGAGCGAGCAGTTCTTC. Amino acids: CASSSSMSEQFF.

This clonotype was recorded only once. The chain is built from TRBV9 and TRBJ2-7; no clear D gene. Trimming pared 3 bases from V and 4 bases from J, leaving 11 bases between. Germline V gene sequence: CDR1 SGDLS, CDR2 YYNGEE. The CDR3 totals 13 residues. CDR3 nucleotides: TGTGCCAGCAGCGACCCAGCTGGGTACGAGCAGTACTTC. It specifies CASSDPAGYEQYF.